Listed here are 24 T cell receptor beta chains from one sample, sequenced in a study of Tregs in tolerant kidney transplant recipients. Clones were sequenced by immunoSEQ multiplex PCR, and TCRdb holds only the in-frame ones, with some missing. Of around 50,000 clones listed, 91% are singletons. Recipients received nonmyeloablative bone marrow transplants from related graft donors, with transient mixed chimerism. The specimen was CD8+ T cells from blood (PBMCs), collected 24 months after the transplant. The source is a human patient who received a combined kidney and bone marrow transplant. Some T cells may arise from the graft donor.

The chain combines TRBV18 with TRBJ2-7; 10 bases are shared with TRBD2. V shed 3 bases, J shed 0 bases, and the junction held 8 bases outside the gene matches. The germline V gene encodes CDR1 KGHSH and CDR2 LQKENI. The CDR3 extends over 17 amino acids. The DNA of the CDR3 is TGTGCCAGCTCACCCCTGTTTCTAGCGGGGGTCTCCTACGAGCAGTACTTC. Translating it yields CASSPLFLAGVSYEQYF.

The chain couples TRBV27 to TRBJ2-2; D possibly corresponds to TRBD2 (5 bases). V was pared by 2 bases and J by 4 bases, with 17 bases between. This CDR3 comprises 17 residues. From germline, CDR1 is MNHEY and CDR2 SMNVEV (reference sequence). The CDR3 DNA sequence: TGTGCCAGCAGTTTAGCCTCCCGTTGGGAGACCACCGGGGAGCTGTTTTTT. This sequence encodes CASSLASRWETTGELFF.

The rearrangement joins TRBV6-5 to TRBJ1-4; TRBD1 might be the D (5 bases). CDR1 is MNHEY, CDR2 SVGAGI, per germline. CDR3 length: 14 residues. Trimming stripped 6 bases from V and 3 bases from J, with 11 bases between. CDR3 sequence (DNA): TGTGCCAGCAGACCAGACAGTCCTAATGAAAAACTGTTTTTT. Protein: CASRPDSPNEKLFF.

The chain joins TRBV7-9 to TRBJ2-3; D remains ambiguous. V was clipped by 0 bases and J by 2 bases, with 12 bases between them. There are 16 residues in the CDR3. The germline V gene encodes CDR1 SEHNR and CDR2 FQNEAQ (reference sequence). CDR3 sequence (DNA): TGTGCCAGCAGCTTAGCGCGTCACAGATCCACAGATACGCAGTATTTT. Translation gives CASSLARHRSTDTQYF.

This chain links TRBV7-9 with TRBJ2-5; 13 bases are shared with TRBD2. The CDR3 is made up of 16 amino acids. Per the germline V gene, CDR1 is SEHNR and CDR2 is FQNEAQ (reference sequence). Losses at the gene ends were 4 bases for V and 5 bases for J; bases not matched to a gene: 7. The CDR3 spells CASSYWTSGGQETQYF. CDR3 in DNA: TGTGCCAGCAGCTACTGGACTAGCGGGGGCCAGGAGACCCAGTACTTC.

The V gene is TRBV27, the J gene TRBJ2-3; 12 positions agree with TRBD2. V dropped 3 bases and J dropped 6; count of bases not matched to a gene: 7. CDR3 length equals 16 residues. CDR1 and CDR2 (germline): MNHEY, SMNVEV (reference sequence). CDR3 region: CASSFLAGGPGDTQYF. The CDR3 DNA follows: TGTGCCAGCAGTTTCCTAGCGGGAGGGCCGGGGGATACGCAGTATTTT.

The chain is built from TRBV4-3 and TRBJ1-5; TRBD1 might be the D (6 bases). The CDR3 runs 16 residues. Germline-derived CDR1 and CDR2 are LGHNA and YSLEER. Trimming cost V 2 bases and J 1 base, with 12 bases left between them. CDR3 in DNA: TGCGCCAGCAGCCAATACCTACAGGGAAGCAATCAGCCCCAGCATTTT. This translates into CASSQYLQGSNQPQHF.

The chain carries TRBV5-6 and TRBJ2-2, with D maybe TRBD1 (5 bases). The CDR3 spans 14 residues. Germline V gene lookup returns CDR1 SGHDT and CDR2 YYEEEE. The V end lost 2 bases, the J end lost 4 bases, and 9 bases lay between the germline ends. This CDR3 is CASSFTDSTGELFF. CDR3 sequence (DNA): TGTGCCAGCAGCTTTACCGACAGCACCGGGGAGCTGTTTTTT. Complete variable domain (other parts from reference TRBV5-6 and TRBJ2-2): DAGVTQSPTHLIKTRGQQVTLRCSPKSGHDTVSWYQQALGQGPQFIFQYYEEEERQRGNFPDRFSGHQFPNYSSELNVNALLLGDSALYLCASSFTDSTGELFFGEGSRLTVL.

The chain couples TRBV27 to TRBJ2-5, with TRBD1 matching over 8 bases. The DNA end is more similar to TRBJ2-7, so the J call may be wrong. There are 16 residues in the CDR3. Germline V CDR1 and CDR2: MNHEY, SMNVEV (reference sequence). Here the CDR3 DNA reads TGTGCCAGCAGTTTATCCCCGGACAGGGTAGCCTACGAGCAGTACTTC. Protein sequence: CASSLSPDRVAYEQYF.

V usage is TRBV7-2 and J usage is TRBJ2-5; D perhaps matches TRBD2 (6 bases). The J call may be wrong; the DNA end is better matched by TRBJ2-7. The CDR3 spans 15 residues. Germline V gives CDR1 SGHTA, CDR2 FQGNSA. The CDR3 DNA sequence: TGTGCCAGCAGCTTGAAGCTCGGGGCGGGGTACGAGCAGTACTTC. Translated: CASSLKLGAGYEQYF.

The V gene is TRBV7-8, the J gene TRBJ2-1, with TRBD2 matching 15 bases. Germline assignment: CDR1 SGHVS and CDR2 FQNEAQ. The CDR3 length is 19 residues. V lost 3 bases, J lost 9 bases, and 15 bases stayed unmatched. CDR3: CASSLGPGLAGGLPSEQFF. As DNA, the CDR3 is TGTGCCAGCAGCTTGGGGCCGGGACTAGCGGGGGGCCTCCCGAGTGAGCAGTTCTTC.

The rearrangement joins TRBV4-1 to TRBJ2-2, with a tentative D call TRBD1 (5 bases). Germline CDR1 reads MGHRA; CDR2 reads YSYEKL. V was pared by 1 base and J by 1 base, with 7 bases between. The CDR3 runs to 15 residues. As DNA, the CDR3 is TGCGCCAGCAGCCAAGCTACAGGGAACACCGGGGAGCTGTTTTTT. Protein sequence: CASSQATGNTGELFF.

V gene TRBV9 combines with J gene TRBJ2-3, with 14 bases that match TRBD2. This CDR3 comprises 18 residues. With V trimmed by 2 bases and J by 6 bases, 11 bases remained unmatched. Germline assignment: CDR1 SGDLS and CDR2 YYNGEE. DNA of the CDR3: TGTGCCAGCAGCGTTACCGGGACTAGCGGGAGAAAGGCGGATACGCAGTATTTT. This codes for CASSVTGTSGRKADTQYF. The complete variable domain, with remaining parts taken from reference TRBV9 and TRBJ2-3, reads DSGVTQTPKHLITATGQRVTLRCSPRSGDLSVYWYQQSLDQGLQFLIQYYNGEERAKGNILERFSAQQFPDLHSELNLSSLELGDSALYFCASSVTGTSGRKADTQYFGPGTRLTVL.

The V gene is TRBV6-5, the J gene TRBJ2-7; no firm D call. V was cut by 6 bases and J by 0 bases, with 9 bases left in between. This CDR3 comprises 13 residues. Germline assignment: CDR1 MNHEY and CDR2 SVGAGI. This CDR3 reads CASRHTASYEQYF. CDR3 DNA sequence: TGTGCCAGCAGACACACAGCCTCCTACGAGCAGTACTTC.

The gene calls are TRBV23-1 and TRBJ2-6; possibly TRBD2 for D (6 bases). TRBV23-1 is marked as an open reading frame, function uncertain. The CDR3 length is 17 residues. V lost 3 bases and J 1 base, leaving 13 bases between the germline ends. The CDR3 DNA follows: TGCGCCAGCAGTCATTTGGGGGGAGCTTCTGGGGCCAACGTCCTGACTTTC. This codes for CASSHLGGASGANVLTF.

This rearrangement joins TRBV7-9 to TRBJ2-1; 7 nucleotides line up with TRBD2. The CDR3 has 16 residues. The trim removed 9 bases at V and 3 bases at J, leaving 14 bases unmatched. Germline CDR1 SEHNR, CDR2 FQNEAQ (reference sequence). The CDR3 sequence: CASKPPGLAVYNEQFF. The CDR3 nucleotides read TGTGCCAGTAAACCTCCAGGGCTAGCGGTCTACAATGAGCAGTTCTTC.

The gene calls are TRBV30 and TRBJ2-7; D is uncertain. Germline V lookup: CDR1 GTSNPN, CDR2 SVGIG (reference sequence). The V gene lost 3 bases and the J gene lost 0 bases, with 3 bases spanning the gap. CDR3 length: 11 residues. This CDR3 reads CAWRASYEQYF. The CDR3 nucleotides are TGTGCCTGGAGGGCCTCCTACGAGCAGTACTTC. Based on the CDR3 plus reference TRBV30 and TRBJ2-7, the full variable domain is SQTIHQWPATLVQPVGSPLSLECTVEGTSNPNLYWYRQAAGRGLQLLFYSVGIGQISSEVPQNLSASRPQDRQFILSSKKLLLSDSGFYLCAWRASYEQYFGPGTRLTVT.

Concerning this clone itself: Compared with germline, one end of the junction differs, possibly owing to a read error. The J gene is TRBJ1-1, the V gene TRBV19; TRBD1 is a possible D gene (6 bases). The CDR3 is made up of 13 amino acids. The germline V gene has CDR1 LNHDA and CDR2 SQIVND (reference sequence). CDR3 in DNA: TGTGCCAGTAGTCCAAGGGGGAACGCTGAAGCTTTCTTT. It is translated as CASSPRGNAEAFF. Full variable domain (rest looked up from reference TRBV19 and TRBJ1-1): DGGITQSPKYLFRKEGQNVTLSCEQNLNHDAMYWYRQDPGQGLRLIYYSQIVNDFQKGDIAEGYSVSREKKESFPLTVTSAQKNPTAFYLCASSPRGNAEAFFGQGTRLTVV.

The CDR3 bases are TGTGCCATCAGTCCGGGACAGAACATTAGGAGGGAGACCCAGTACTTC. Translation gives CAISPGQNIRRETQYF. The chain carries TRBV10-3 and TRBJ2-5, with 7 bases that match TRBD1. CDR3 length: 16 amino acids. Germline-derived CDR1 and CDR2 are ENHRY and SYGVKD. The ends lost 5 bases at V and 5 bases at J; junction bases unmatched: 14.

This chain connects TRBV6-5 to TRBJ2-2; D is perhaps TRBD1 (6 bases). The V end lost 5 bases, the J end lost 6 bases, and 16 bases lay between the germline ends. The germline V gene has CDR1 MNHEY and CDR2 SVGAGI. The CDR3 has 15 amino acids. The CDR3, as DNA: TGTGCCAGCAGTGCCGGGACACCGGGACCCGGGGAGCTGTTTTTT. Translating it yields CASSAGTPGPGELFF.

CDR3 loop: CASSPHGGVTDTQYF. The CDR3 bases are TGCGCCAGCAGCCCACACGGCGGGGTCACAGATACGCAGTATTTT. V and J are TRBV4-3 and TRBJ2-3; D may be TRBD2 (6 bases). CDR3 length equals 15 residues. Trimming left V 4 bases short and J 2 bases short, with 13 bases between. Germline lookup yields CDR1 LGHNA and CDR2 YSLEER.

The gene calls are TRBV4-3 and TRBJ2-7; D is uncertain. CDR3 length: 16 residues. V dropped 0 bases and J dropped 3 bases, with 15 bases sitting between them. CDR1 and CDR2 (germline): LGHNA, YSLEER. CDR3 DNA sequence: TGCGCCAGCAGCCAAGATTTCGCCGTTCTATTCTACGAGCAGTACTTC. This sequence encodes CASSQDFAVLFYEQYF.

J is TRBJ1-2 and V is TRBV7-8, with 9 bases that match TRBD1. CDR1 SGHVS and CDR2 FQNEAQ come from the germline V gene. V dropped 6 bases and J dropped 5; count of bases not matched to a gene: 4. This CDR3 region has 13 residues. The CDR3 spells CASRAGTGYGYTF. CDR3 coding DNA: TGTGCCAGCAGGGCCGGGACAGGGTATGGCTACACCTTC.

The sample holds a few counts of this clone. V is TRBV5-6 and J is TRBJ2-7; 7 positions match TRBD2. Germline CDR1 SGHDT, CDR2 YYEEEE. This CDR3 has 14 amino acids. After removal of 1 base from V and 3 bases from J, the junction contained 4 bases not matched to a gene. In DNA, the CDR3 is TGTGCCAGCAGCTTGAGCGGGATTTACTACGAGCAGTACTTC. This encodes CASSLSGIYYEQYF. The full variable domain, its missing parts supplied by reference TRBV5-6 and TRBJ2-7, is DAGVTQSPTHLIKTRGQQVTLRCSPKSGHDTVSWYQQALGQGPQFIFQYYEEEERQRGNFPDRFSGHQFPNYSSELNVNALLLGDSALYLCASSLSGIYYEQYFGPGTRLTVT.